Included here is one T cell receptor (beta chain) sequence, with context. Its target is unknown. Method: immunoSEQ multiplex PCR; TCRdb's copy keeps in-frame clones and lacks some. The profile shows about 100,000 clones, about 83% of them singletons. The CDR3 covers 14 residues. Germline trimming cut 6 bases from V and 7 bases from J; bases unmatched to any gene: 9. The source of the sample is a study of T cell responses to AZD1222 COVID-19 vaccine. At the level of the study: Second-dose intervals of approximately 4 or approximately 12 weeks were pooled. Study-wide findings and caveats: Females outnumbered males among donors, who were mostly white British; clonal diversity was possibly underestimated. Baseline testing showed seropositivity in only 6 or 7 AZD1222 recipients. Reports say nearly half of spike-specific TCRs go after unmutated variant regions.

The input for sequencing was peripheral blood, taken on day 0 of AZD1222 vaccination. The chain uses TRBV23-1 and TRBJ2-7; the match to TRBD1 covers 10 bases. TRBV23-1 is flagged as an ORF with uncertain function. This TCR derives from an adult in good health. For the CDR3, the DNA is TGCGCCAGCAGGCCCGGGACAGGGGAAAAAGAGCAGTACTTC. Translation: CASRPGTGEKEQYF.